The rows below give T cell receptor beta chains drawn from one sample of a study of blood T cell repertoires in COVID-19. Measured with immunoSEQ multiplex PCR; TCRdb has only the in-frame clones, and not every one. Of 150,000 to 190,000 clones listed, roughly four fifths were seen once; the top ten hold about 4%. The sequenced material came from peripheral blood. These TCRs come from a woman of 80 years or more with acute or convalescent COVID-19. Each CDR3 is given without its conserved first and last residue. Fields, in order: V gene, CDR3 protein.

TRBV24-1	ATSWSGGNTGELF
TRBV30	AWSVEGRGNQPQH
TRBV27	ASSFGAGGNYGYT
TRBV5-1	ASSLPLTGQNYGYT
TRBV6-6	ASQRQGTNYGYT
TRBV6-5	ASSYIPRGGRYGYT
TRBV7-2	ASSLWGDRVQPQH
TRBV18	ASSPDRGKNQPQH
TRBV29-1	SVGASMADTQY
TRBV5-4	ASSRGTSGGPGELF